This TCR beta chain was observed in a study of Ad26.COV2.S vaccination and SARS-CoV-2 variants. Worth noting for this clone: Its antigen is unknown.

General study points: The TCR breadth and depth analyses may have understated or missed part of the total T cell responses. Placebo and vaccine recipients had non-spike TCR breadth that was similar.

CDR1 and CDR2 from the germline V gene are KGHSH and LQKENI. Trimming pared 1 base from V and 1 base from J, leaving 13 bases between. CDR3 length equals 17 residues. Method: immunoSEQ multiplex PCR; TCRdb's copy keeps in-frame clones and lacks some. The data contain fewer than 400,000 clones, about 85% of them singletons. Documented treatment: roughly 19 received Ad26.COV2.S at low or high dose, single or two shots; roughly 5 received placebo; per-sample allocation not given. Samples analyzed were those drawn on day 63 after the first vaccine or placebo injection. An 18-55-year-old adult in Boston served as donor.

This rearrangement joins TRBV18 to TRBJ2-2; either TRBD1 or TRBD2 may fit D (5 bases each). The receptor was derived from a person between 18 and 60 years old who received the Ad26.COV2.S COVID-19 vaccine or a placebo. The sample here was peripheral blood, taken in a trial of Ad26.COV2.S vaccine versus placebo. The CDR3 reads CASSPREGQLNTGELFF. The CDR3 coding sequence is TGTGCCAGCTCACCACGAGAGGGGCAGCTGAACACCGGGGAGCTGTTTTTT.